The sequence of this TCR beta chain was determined in a study of cytomegalovirus exposure and HLA in healthy donors. General study results and limits: In a later analysis, TCR beta V- and J-gene trimming was associated with a missense DCLRE1C variant. About 87% or about 30% of the time was how often most TCR beta V segments were productive, according to an earlier analysis. A later analysis by the authors found several of the most significant clusters apparently linked to common viral pathogens.

Notes on this clone: Its specificity is unknown.

This PCR relied on a set of 60 Vbeta primers and 13 Jbeta primers. TCRdb keeps only in-frame clones here, not all; method: immunoSEQ multiplex PCR. The sample has 150,000 to 200,000 clones; 65% to 85% are singletons. The germline CDR1 and CDR2 sequences are GTSNPN and SVGIG (reference sequence). The V gene end was trimmed by 0 bases and the J gene end by 6 bases; junction bases not matched to a gene: 6. The CDR3 is made up of 16 amino acids. Unrecorded immune exposures were likely, despite nominal health at sampling. The chain carries TRBV30 and TRBJ2-7, with 15 bases aligning to TRBD2. Sequencing used PBMCs. The TCR sequence derives from a girl between 10 and 17 years old in good health and CMV-seropositive. The CDR3 spells CAWSVRGTSGRREQYF. The CDR3 DNA sequence: TGTGCCTGGAGTGTACGCGGGACTAGCGGGAGGCGCGAGCAGTACTTC.